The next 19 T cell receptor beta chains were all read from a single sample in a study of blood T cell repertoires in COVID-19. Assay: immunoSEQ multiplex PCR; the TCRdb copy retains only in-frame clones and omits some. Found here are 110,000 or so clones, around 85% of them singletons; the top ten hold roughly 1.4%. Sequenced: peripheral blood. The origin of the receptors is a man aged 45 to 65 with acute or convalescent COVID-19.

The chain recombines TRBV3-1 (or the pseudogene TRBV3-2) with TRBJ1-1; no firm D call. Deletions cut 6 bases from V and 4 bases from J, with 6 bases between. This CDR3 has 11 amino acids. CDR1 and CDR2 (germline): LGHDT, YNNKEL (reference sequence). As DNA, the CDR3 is TGTGCCAGCAGTGGGAGCACTGAAGCTTTCTTT. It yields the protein CASSGSTEAFF.

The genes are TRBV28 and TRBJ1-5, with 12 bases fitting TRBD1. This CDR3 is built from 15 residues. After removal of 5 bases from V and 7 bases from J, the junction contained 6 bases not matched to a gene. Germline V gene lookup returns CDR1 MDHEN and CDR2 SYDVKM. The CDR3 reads CASSRDRGPWQPQHF. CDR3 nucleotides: TGTGCCAGCAGTAGGGACAGGGGGCCGTGGCAGCCCCAGCATTTT.

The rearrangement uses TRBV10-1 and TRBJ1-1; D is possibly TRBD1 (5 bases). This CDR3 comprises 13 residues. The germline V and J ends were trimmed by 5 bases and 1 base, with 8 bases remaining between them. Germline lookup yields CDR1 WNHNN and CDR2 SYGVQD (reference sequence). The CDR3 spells CASSPTANTEAFF. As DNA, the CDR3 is TGCGCCAGCAGTCCGACAGCGAACACTGAAGCTTTCTTT.

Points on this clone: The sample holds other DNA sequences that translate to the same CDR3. CDR3 DNA sequence: TGCGCCAGCAGCTTGGGCCTAGCTAGCGATGAGCAGTTCTTC. Translation: CASSLGLASDEQFF. The V gene is TRBV5-1, the J gene TRBJ2-1; D is perhaps TRBD2 (6 bases). The V end lost 0 bases, the J end lost 8 bases, and 12 bases lay between the germline ends. This CDR3 spans 14 amino acids. CDR1 is SGHRS and CDR2 is YFSETQ in the germline V gene.

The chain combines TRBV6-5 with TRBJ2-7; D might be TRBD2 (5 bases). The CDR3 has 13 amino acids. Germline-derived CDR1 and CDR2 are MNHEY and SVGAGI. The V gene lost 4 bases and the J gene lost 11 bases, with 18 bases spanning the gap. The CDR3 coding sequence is TGTGCCAGCAGTTTAGAACGGAGGAGGTACGAGTACGTC. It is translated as CASSLERRRYEYV.

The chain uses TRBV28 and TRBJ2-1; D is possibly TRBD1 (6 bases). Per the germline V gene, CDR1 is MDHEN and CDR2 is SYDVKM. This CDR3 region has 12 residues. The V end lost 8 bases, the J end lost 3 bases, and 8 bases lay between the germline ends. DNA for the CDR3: TGTGCCAGCGTAGGGGGCTACAATGAGCAGTTCTTC. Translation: CASVGGYNEQFF. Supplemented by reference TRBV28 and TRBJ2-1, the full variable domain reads DVKVTQSSRYLVKRTGEKVFLECVQDMDHENMFWYRQDPGLGLRLIYFSYDVKMKEKGDIPEGYSVSREKKERFSLILESASTNQTSMYLCASVGGYNEQFFGPGTRLTVL.

The CDR3 is CASSLESTTDTQYF. CDR3 coding DNA: TGCGCCAGCAGCTTGGAGTCGACAACAGATACGCAGTATTTT. The chain recombines TRBV5-1 with TRBJ2-3, with D unresolved. The CDR3 totals 14 residues. Between the trimmed V and J ends, which lost 0 bases and 3 bases, there was a span of 8 bases. Germline lookup yields CDR1 SGHRS and CDR2 YFSETQ.

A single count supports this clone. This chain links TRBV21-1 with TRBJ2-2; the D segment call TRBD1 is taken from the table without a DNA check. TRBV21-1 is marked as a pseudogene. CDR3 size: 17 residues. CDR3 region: CASRNHWDIGFNGELFF. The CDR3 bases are TGTGCCAGCAGAAACCATTGGGACATTGGGTTCAACGGGGAGCTGTTTTTT.

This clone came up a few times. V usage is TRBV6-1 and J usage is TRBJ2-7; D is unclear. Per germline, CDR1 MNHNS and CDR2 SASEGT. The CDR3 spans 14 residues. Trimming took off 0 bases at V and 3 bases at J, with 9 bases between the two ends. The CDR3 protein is CASSEASRLYEQYF. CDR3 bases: TGTGCCAGCAGTGAAGCGAGCAGGCTCTACGAGCAGTACTTC.

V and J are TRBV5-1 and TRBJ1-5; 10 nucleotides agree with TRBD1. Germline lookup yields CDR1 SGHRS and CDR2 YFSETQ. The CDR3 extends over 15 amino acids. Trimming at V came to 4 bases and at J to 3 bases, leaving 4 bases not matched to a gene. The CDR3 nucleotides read TGCGCCAGCAGCAGCGGACAGGGGGACAATCAGCCCCAGCATTTT. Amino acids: CASSSGQGDNQPQHF.

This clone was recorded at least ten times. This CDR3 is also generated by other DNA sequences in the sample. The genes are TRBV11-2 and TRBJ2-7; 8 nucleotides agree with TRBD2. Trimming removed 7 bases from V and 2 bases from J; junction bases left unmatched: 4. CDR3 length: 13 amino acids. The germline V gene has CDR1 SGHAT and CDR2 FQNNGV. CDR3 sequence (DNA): TGTGCCAGCAATCTCGGGGGGGCCTACGAGCAGTACTTC. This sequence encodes CASNLGGAYEQYF. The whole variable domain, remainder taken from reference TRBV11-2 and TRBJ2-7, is EAGVAQSPRYKIIEKRQSVAFWCNPISGHATLYWYQQILGQGPKLLIQFQNNGVVDDSQLPKDRFSAERLKGVDSTLKIQPAKLEDSAVYLCASNLGGAYEQYFGPGTRLTVT.

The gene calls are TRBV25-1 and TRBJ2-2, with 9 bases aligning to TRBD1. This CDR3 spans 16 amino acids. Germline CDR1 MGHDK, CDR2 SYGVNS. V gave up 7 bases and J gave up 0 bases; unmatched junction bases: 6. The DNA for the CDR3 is TGTGCCAGCAACCCAGGGACAGGGTCGAACACCGGGGAGCTGTTTTTT. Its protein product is CASNPGTGSNTGELFF.

The CDR3 DNA follows: TGCGCCAGCAGCTGGGGACAGGGGGCGGCGGAGCAGTTCTTC. As protein: CASSWGQGAAEQFF. V gene TRBV5-1 combines with J gene TRBJ2-1; 12 bases match TRBD1. Trimming at V came to 3 bases and at J to 10 bases, leaving 5 bases not matched to a gene. Germline CDR1 reads SGHRS; CDR2 reads YFSETQ. CDR3 size: 14 residues.

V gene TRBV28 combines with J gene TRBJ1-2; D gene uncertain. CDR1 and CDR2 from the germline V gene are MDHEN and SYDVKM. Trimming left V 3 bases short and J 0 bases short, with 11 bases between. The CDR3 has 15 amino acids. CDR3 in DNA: TGTGCCAGCAGTTTCCCCAGCGGTGCTAACTATGGCTACACCTTC. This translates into CASSFPSGANYGYTF.

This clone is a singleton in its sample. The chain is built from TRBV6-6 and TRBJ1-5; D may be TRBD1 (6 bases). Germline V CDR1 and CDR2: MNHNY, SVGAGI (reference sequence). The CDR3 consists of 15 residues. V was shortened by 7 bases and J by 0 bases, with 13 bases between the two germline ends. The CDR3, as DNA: TGTGCCAGCATCTGGGACAAGCTTAGCAATCAGCCCCAGCATTTT. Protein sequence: CASIWDKLSNQPQHF.

The CDR3 here is CASSEWGGSFNEQFF. The DNA of the CDR3 is TGTGCCAGCAGTGAATGGGGGGGGAGCTTCAATGAGCAGTTCTTC. The chain combines TRBV6-1 with TRBJ2-1; TRBD2 matches at 7 bases. V dropped 2 bases and J dropped 6; count of bases not matched to a gene: 7. There are 15 residues in the CDR3. Germline CDR1 and CDR2: MNHNS and SASEGT.

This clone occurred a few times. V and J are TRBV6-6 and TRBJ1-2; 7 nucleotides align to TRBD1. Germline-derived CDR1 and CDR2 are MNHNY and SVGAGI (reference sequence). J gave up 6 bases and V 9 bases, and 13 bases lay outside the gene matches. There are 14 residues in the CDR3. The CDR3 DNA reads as TGTGCCAGTTGTCGGGACAGTCAATCCGATGGCTACACCTTC. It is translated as CASCRDSQSDGYTF.

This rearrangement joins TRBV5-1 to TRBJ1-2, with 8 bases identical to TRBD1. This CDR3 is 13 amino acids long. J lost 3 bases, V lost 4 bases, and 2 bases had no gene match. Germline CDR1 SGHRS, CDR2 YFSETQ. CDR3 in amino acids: CASSPDRDYGYTF. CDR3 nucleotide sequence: TGCGCCAGCAGCCCGGACAGGGACTATGGCTACACCTTC.

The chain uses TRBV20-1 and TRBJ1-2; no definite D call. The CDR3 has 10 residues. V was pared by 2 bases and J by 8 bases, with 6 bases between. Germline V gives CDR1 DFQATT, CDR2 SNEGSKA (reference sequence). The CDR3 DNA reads TGCAGTGCTAGAACTGAGGGCTACACCTTC. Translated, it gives CSARTEGYTF.